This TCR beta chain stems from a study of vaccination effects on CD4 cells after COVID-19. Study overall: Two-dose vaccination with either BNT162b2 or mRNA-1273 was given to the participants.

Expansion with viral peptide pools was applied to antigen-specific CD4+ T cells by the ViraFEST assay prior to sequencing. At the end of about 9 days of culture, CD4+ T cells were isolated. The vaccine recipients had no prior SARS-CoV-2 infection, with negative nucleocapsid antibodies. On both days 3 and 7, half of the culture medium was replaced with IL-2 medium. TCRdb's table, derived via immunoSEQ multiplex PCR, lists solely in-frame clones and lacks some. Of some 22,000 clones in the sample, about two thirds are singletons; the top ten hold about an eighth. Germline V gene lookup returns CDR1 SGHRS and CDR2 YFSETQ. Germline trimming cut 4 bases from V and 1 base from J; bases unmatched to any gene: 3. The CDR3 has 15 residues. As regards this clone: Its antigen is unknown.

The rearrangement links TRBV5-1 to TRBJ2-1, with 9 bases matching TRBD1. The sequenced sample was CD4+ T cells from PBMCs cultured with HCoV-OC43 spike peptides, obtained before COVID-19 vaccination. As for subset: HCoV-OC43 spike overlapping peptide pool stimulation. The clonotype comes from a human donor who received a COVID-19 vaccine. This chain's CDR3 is CASSLDRGSYNEQFF. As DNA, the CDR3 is TGCGCCAGCAGCCTGGACAGGGGATCCTACAATGAGCAGTTCTTC.